This passage covers 29 T cell receptor beta chains from one sample sequenced in a study of blood T cell repertoires in COVID-19. The table came from immunoSEQ multiplex PCR; TCRdb's copy has only in-frame clones and leaves some out. The sample has approximately 200,000 clones; roughly nine tenths are singletons. Material for sequencing was PBMCs or T cells enriched from blood (not recorded which). Receptors originate from a woman aged 30 to 39 who had recovered from COVID-19.

The chain joins TRBV18 to TRBJ1-2, with 7 bases matching TRBD1. With V trimmed by 4 bases and J by 6 bases, 8 bases remained unmatched. There are 14 residues in the CDR3. Germline V gene sequence: CDR1 KGHSH, CDR2 LQKENI. The CDR3 spells CASSLTGVVDGYTF. As DNA, the CDR3 is TGTGCCAGCTCACTCACAGGGGTGGTCGATGGCTACACCTTC. The whole variable domain, remainder taken from reference TRBV18 and TRBJ1-2, is NAGVMQNPRHLVRRRGQEARLRCSPMKGHSHVYWYRQLPEEGLKFMVYLQKENIIDESGMPKERFSAEFPKEGPSILRIQQVVRGDSAAYFCASSLTGVVDGYTFGSGTRLTVV.

The chain employs TRBV24-1 and TRBJ2-3; 7 bases line up with TRBD1. The CDR3 spans 14 residues. Losses at the gene ends were 2 bases for V and 5 bases for J; bases not matched to a gene: 3. The germline CDR1 and CDR2 sequences are KGHDR and SFDVKD. The CDR3 here is CATSDSTGVDTQYF. The CDR3 nucleotides read TGTGCCACCAGTGATTCAACAGGGGTAGATACGCAGTATTTT.

The chain uses TRBV6-5 and TRBJ1-5; 7 bases align to TRBD1. The CDR3 length is 15 residues. The germline CDR1 and CDR2 sequences are MNHEY and SVGAGI. Trimming took 6 bases from V and 11 from J; bases not matched to a gene: 16. This chain's CDR3 is CASRATGDPGRSQHF. CDR3 bases: TGTGCCAGCAGAGCCACAGGGGACCCTGGGAGGTCCCAGCATTTT.

This chain connects TRBV19 to TRBJ2-2, with D maybe TRBD1 (6 bases). The CDR3 loop spans 17 amino acids. The V end was cut by 7 bases, the J end by 0 bases, with 18 bases between. Germline CDR1 reads LNHDA; CDR2 reads SQIVND (reference sequence). The CDR3 DNA follows: TGTGCCAGTACCCCCCTCAGACAGGAAACGAACACCGGGGAGCTGTTTTTT. Amino acids: CASTPLRQETNTGELFF.

This clone was detected once. The V call is TRBV20-1, the J call TRBJ1-1; D possibly corresponds to TRBD1 (5 bases). Germline loops: CDR1 DFQATT, CDR2 SNEGSKA (reference sequence). This CDR3 has 15 residues. V was pared by 6 bases and J by 6 bases, with 23 bases between. In DNA form, the CDR3 reads TGCAGTGCGAGTAGCCCCCGGCAGGGCGTGGCTGAAGCTTTCTTT. It encodes CSASSPRQGVAEAFF.

This chain links TRBV30 with TRBJ1-1; D uncertain. The CDR3 is made up of 16 amino acids. CDR1 and CDR2 (germline): GTSNPN, SVGIG (reference sequence). V lost 4 bases to trimming and J lost 1 base, with 19 bases between them. The CDR3, as DNA: TGTGCCTGGAAGGCGTATGGAGATGAGCCGAACACTGAAGCTTTCTTT. Residues: CAWKAYGDEPNTEAFF.

The chain employs TRBV9 and TRBJ2-1; maybe TRBD2 (5 bases). V was cut by 0 bases and J by 3 bases, with 10 bases left in between. This CDR3 has 15 amino acids. Germline-derived CDR1 and CDR2 are SGDLS and YYNGEE. The chain's CDR3 is CASSVDGVNYNEQFF. In DNA, the CDR3 is TGTGCCAGCAGCGTAGACGGGGTGAACTACAATGAGCAGTTCTTC.

This sequence joins TRBV3-1 (or the pseudogene TRBV3-2) and TRBJ1-5, with D hard to call. Germline values: CDR1 LGHDT, CDR2 YNNKEL (reference sequence). This CDR3 is built from 13 residues. V dropped 1 base and J dropped 4 bases, with 5 bases sitting between them. The CDR3 region is CASSQAGNQPQHF. CDR3 DNA: TGTGCCAGCAGCCAAGCAGGAAATCAGCCCCAGCATTTT.

The rearrangement links TRBV11-1 to TRBJ2-6, with a weak D call TRBD2 (6 bases). The CDR3 totals 15 residues. Looked up from germline, CDR1 is SGHAT and CDR2 is FQDESV (reference sequence). V was cut by 0 bases and J by 5 bases, with 8 bases left in between. CDR3 amino acids: CASSLAGGWANVLTF. CDR3 bases: TGTGCCAGCAGCTTAGCCGGAGGGTGGGCCAACGTCCTGACTTTC.

The chain recombines TRBV19 with TRBJ1-2; possible D gene TRBD1, 5 bases. Trimming left V 6 bases short and J 8 bases short, with 13 bases between. This CDR3 has 12 residues. The germline V gene encodes CDR1 LNHDA and CDR2 SQIVND (reference sequence). CDR3: CASSLGALGYTF. The CDR3 DNA is TGTGCCAGTAGCCTAGGGGCCTTGGGCTACACCTTC. The full variable domain, completed using reference TRBV19 and TRBJ1-2, is DGGITQSPKYLFRKEGQNVTLSCEQNLNHDAMYWYRQDPGQGLRLIYYSQIVNDFQKGDIAEGYSVSREKKESFPLTVTSAQKNPTAFYLCASSLGALGYTFGSGTRLTVV.

The CDR3 sequence: CATGDWEGGSYEQYF. CDR3 sequence (DNA): TGTGCCACCGGGGATTGGGAGGGCGGATCCTACGAGCAGTACTTC. This sequence joins TRBV24-1 and TRBJ2-7, with TRBD2 matching 7 bases. The CDR3 contains 15 residues. Germline CDR1 reads KGHDR; CDR2 reads SFDVKD. V lost 9 bases to trimming and J lost 1 base; unmatched junction nucleotides: 11.

The V call is TRBV12-2, the J call TRBJ1-2; the table gives TRBD1 as D, unverified against the DNA. TRBV12-2 is listed as a pseudogene. This CDR3 spans 14 amino acids. The DNA of the CDR3 is TGTGCAAGTCGCTTCCGTACAGGGCCCTATGGCTACACCTTC. It translates to CASRFRTGPYGYTF.

This clone appeared a single time. This chain uses TRBV10-3 with TRBJ1-4, with 10 bases fitting TRBD1. This CDR3 spans 14 amino acids. CDR1 is ENHRY, CDR2 SYGVKD, per germline. The trim removed 5 bases at V and 10 bases at J, leaving 7 bases unmatched. The CDR3 DNA follows: TGTGCCATCAGTACCGGGACAGGGGAACGAAAACTGTTTTTT. It translates to CAISTGTGERKLFF.

This rearrangement joins TRBV15 to TRBJ1-5; 8 bases are shared with TRBD1. The ends lost 1 base at V and 2 bases at J; junction bases unmatched: 10. From germline, CDR1 is LNHNV and CDR2 YYDKDF (reference sequence). CDR3 length: 18 residues. This CDR3 reads CATSRGKGTGVGNQPQHF. CDR3 bases: TGTGCCACCAGCAGAGGGAAAGGGACAGGAGTAGGCAATCAGCCCCAGCATTTT.

V usage is TRBV12-3 or TRBV12-4 and J usage is TRBJ1-1, with TRBD1 matching over 7 bases. The V gene end was trimmed by 10 bases and the J gene end by 4 bases; junction bases not matched to a gene: 6. This CDR3 region has 12 residues. As DNA, the CDR3 is TGTGCCACCTGCGGGACAGCCACTGAAGCTTTCTTT. This encodes CATCGTATEAFF.

This clone appeared a few times. V is TRBV4-2 and J is TRBJ1-1; D gene ambiguous. The CDR3 contains 13 residues. Trimming left V 3 bases short and J 5 bases short, with 10 bases between. Germline loops: CDR1 LGHNA, CDR2 YNFKEQ. The CDR3 nucleotides are TGTGCCAGCAGCCAGGAGGGAGGGACTGAAGCTTTCTTT. This encodes CASSQEGGTEAFF.

V is TRBV7-9 and J is TRBJ1-2; 7 nucleotides match TRBD1. The CDR3 is made up of 13 amino acids. In germline, CDR1 is SEHNR, CDR2 FQNEAQ (reference sequence). With 5 bases clipped from V and 4 bases from J, the junction kept 4 bases outside the gene matches. Here the CDR3 reads CASSHQGGYGYTF. In DNA, the CDR3 is TGTGCCAGCAGCCACCAGGGGGGCTATGGCTACACCTTC.

CDR3 coding DNA: TGTGCCAGCAGTTTAAAGTCGGGACTAGCGGCCCATACCTACGAGCAGTACTTC. As protein: CASSLKSGLAAHTYEQYF. The V gene is TRBV28, the J gene TRBJ2-7, with TRBD2 matching 11 bases. The CDR3 is made up of 18 amino acids. Germline CDR1 and CDR2: MDHEN and SYDVKM. V was pared by 2 bases and J by 2 bases, with 11 bases of the junction left unmatched.

The gene calls are TRBV14 and TRBJ1-2; weak D call: TRBD1 (5 bases). V shed 1 base and J shed 4 bases, with 10 bases lying between them. This CDR3 contains 14 residues. Germline V gene lookup returns CDR1 SGHDN and CDR2 FVKESK. The CDR3 DNA follows: TGTGCCAGCAGCCAAGGACAGTGGACCTATGGCTACACCTTC. Its protein product is CASSQGQWTYGYTF.

The chain uses TRBV7-2 and TRBJ1-6; tentative D call: TRBD1 (6 bases). Deletions cut 4 bases from V and 6 bases from J, with 13 bases between. Germline V gene data show CDR1 as SGHTA and CDR2 as FQGNSA. The CDR3 has 15 amino acids. The CDR3 DNA reads TGTGCCAGCAGCTCACAGGGTGGAGTTAATTCACCCCTCCACTTT. Residues: CASSSQGGVNSPLHF.

Turning to this clone: Other DNA sequences in this specimen translate into the identical CDR3. The chain is built from TRBV19 and TRBJ1-2; no definite D call. V lost 1 base, J lost 8 bases, and 8 bases lay in between. The CDR3 runs 12 residues. CDR1 is LNHDA and CDR2 is SQIVND in the germline V gene (reference sequence). CDR3 sequence (DNA): TGTGCCAGTAGTATAGCAGGTTACGGCTACACCTTC. Its protein product is CASSIAGYGYTF.

The V and J genes are TRBV15 and TRBJ1-1; 12 bases map to TRBD1. The germline V gene has CDR1 LNHNV and CDR2 YYDKDF (reference sequence). The CDR3 runs 15 residues. The junction had 7 bases not matched to a gene; V was cut back by 5 bases and J by 6 bases. CDR3: CATSGGQGASPEAFF. CDR3 sequence (DNA): TGTGCCACCAGCGGGGGACAGGGGGCGAGCCCTGAAGCTTTCTTT.

The chain employs TRBV6-5 and TRBJ2-7; possibly TRBD1 for D (6 bases). Trimming removed 0 bases at V and 7 bases at J, with 10 bases between. The CDR3 is 13 residues long. Germline values: CDR1 MNHEY, CDR2 SVGAGI. The CDR3 DNA follows: TGTGCCAGCAGTTACTCCTCAGGGGTGGAGCAGTACTTC. Translation gives CASSYSSGVEQYF.

CDR3 loop: CASSHYALVDRVNTEAFF. CDR3 sequence (DNA): TGCGCCAGCAGCCACTACGCTCTGGTGGACAGGGTGAACACTGAAGCTTTCTTT. The chain carries TRBV4-1 and TRBJ1-1; 8 bases align to TRBD1. Germline V lookup: CDR1 MGHRA, CDR2 YSYEKL. The CDR3 is 18 amino acids. Trimming cost V 3 bases and J 0 bases; bases outside gene matches: 12.

The chain joins TRBV15 to TRBJ1-1; TRBD1 is a possible D gene (6 bases). Germline CDR1 and CDR2: LNHNV and YYDKDF (reference sequence). CDR3 length: 14 amino acids. Trimming stripped 0 bases from V and 3 bases from J, with 8 bases between. CDR3 region: CATSREAGDTEAFF. The CDR3 region has the DNA TGTGCCACCAGCAGAGAAGCAGGGGACACTGAAGCTTTCTTT.

The genes are TRBV12-3 or TRBV12-4 and TRBJ1-3; D unresolved. V lost 7 bases, J lost 7 bases, and 14 bases lay in between. There are 13 residues in the CDR3. CDR3 bases: TGTGCCAGCACCACAAGAACTAGGAACACCATATATTTT. This translates into CASTTRTRNTIYF.

This sequence joins TRBV6-5 and TRBJ2-1, with TRBD2 matching 9 bases. The CDR3 totals 15 residues. V trimming: 5 bases; J trimming: 6 bases; junction bases outside the gene matches: 8. Per germline, CDR1 MNHEY and CDR2 SVGAGI. The CDR3 coding sequence is TGTGCCAGCAGTACAGATAGCGGGGGTCTCAATGAGCAGTTCTTC. Its translation: CASSTDSGGLNEQFF.

V and J are TRBV7-9 and TRBJ1-1; D is ambiguous. V was pared by 2 bases and J by 10 bases, with 11 bases between. Germline V CDR1 and CDR2: SEHNR, FQNEAQ (reference sequence). The CDR3 is made up of 12 amino acids. CDR3 sequence (DNA): TGTGCCAGCAGCTTAACCTCCACCGGAGCTTTCTTT. This codes for CASSLTSTGAFF. The full variable domain, rest sourced from reference TRBV7-9 and TRBJ1-1, is DTGVSQNPRHKITKRGQNVTFRCDPISEHNRLYWYRQTLGQGPEFLTYFQNEAQLEKSRLLSDRFSAERPKGSFSTLEIQRTEQGDSAMYLCASSLTSTGAFFGQGTRLTVV.

This chain connects TRBV5-1 to TRBJ2-1, with TRBD2 matching 13 bases. CDR3 length equals 18 residues. Germline trimming cut 9 bases from V and 0 bases from J; bases unmatched to any gene: 12. The germline V gene has CDR1 SGHRS and CDR2 YFSETQ. CDR3: CATAPGLAGSRSYNEQFF. DNA of the CDR3: TGCGCCACCGCTCCGGGACTAGCGGGAAGTCGCTCCTACAATGAGCAGTTCTTC.